This T cell receptor beta chain emerged from a study of T-cell reconstitution after alpha-beta-depleted transplantation in children. Using unique molecular identifiers, the investigators prepared the TCRbeta library. MiXCR, run by TCRdb on the PCR reads, gives a single entry per CDR3 protein. This table holds under 300,000 distinct CDR3 sequences, 9% to 10% found once. V dropped 1 base and J dropped 5; count of bases not matched to a gene: 7. CDR1 and CDR2 (germline): SGHRS, YFSETQ. The CDR3 is made up of 16 amino acids. This clonotype was counted at least ten times. The sample consisted of PBMCs from the stem cell graft donor, taken from the stem cell graft. The source is a human donor who donated a stem cell graft to a child with SCID. The rearrangement links TRBV5-1 to TRBJ2-2; TRBD1 aligns across 8 bases. Here the CDR3 reads CASSLLQGAGTGELFF. The CDR3 nucleotides are TGCGCCAGCAGCTTGCTCCAGGGGGCAGGGACCGGGGAGCTGTTTTTT.